The 10 T cell receptor beta chains in this list originate from one sample, sequenced in a study of CD8 T cells in ankylosing spondylitis. From the 5' RACE reads, TCRdb called clonotypes with MiXCR, one entry per CDR3 protein. The sample consists of more than 250,000 distinct CDR3 sequences, 8% of them appearing once. No antigen has been assigned to these receptors. Study-level findings and limits: Fewer than 10 highly homologous variants made up a TCR beta motif that seemed to typify ankylosing spondylitis blood.

The sequenced material came from blood, either unsorted or a sorted T cell fraction (not recorded which). The source of these receptors is a male donor with ankylosing spondylitis.

This clonotype was detected ten times or more. The chain has TRBV27 and TRBJ2-1; tentatively, D is TRBD2 (6 bases). The CDR3 totals 17 residues. With 4 bases removed from V and 0 bases from J, the gap between germline ends came to 16 bases. Germline CDR1 is MNHEY and CDR2 is SMNVEV (reference sequence). CDR3 coding DNA: TGTGCCAGCAGTTCCATCGGTCGGGGGAGCTCCTACAATGAGCAGTTCTTC. Protein product: CASSSIGRGSSYNEQFF.

There are a few counts of this clonotype. The V and J genes are TRBV5-1 and TRBJ2-3, with 7 bases that match TRBD1. Germline trimming cut 0 bases from V and 6 bases from J; bases unmatched to any gene: 4. Germline CDR1 and CDR2: SGHRS and YFSETQ. The CDR3 spans 14 residues. DNA for the CDR3: TGCGCCAGCAGCTTGGAAGGGGGCGGCGATACGCAGTATTTT. This gives the protein CASSLEGGGDTQYF.

The V and J genes are TRBV5-1 and TRBJ2-1, with 8 bases matching TRBD2. This CDR3 spans 14 amino acids. Losses at the gene ends were 0 bases for V and 7 bases for J; bases not matched to a gene: 3. CDR1 and CDR2 from the germline V gene are SGHRS and YFSETQ. CDR3 in amino acids: CASSLDSGVNEQFF. For the CDR3, the DNA is TGCGCCAGCAGCTTGGATAGCGGGGTAAATGAGCAGTTCTTC. The complete variable domain, with remaining parts taken from reference TRBV5-1 and TRBJ2-1, reads KAGVTQTPRYLIKTRGQQVTLSCSPISGHRSVSWYQQTPGQGLQFLFEYFSETQRNKGNFPGRFSGRQFSNSRSEMNVSTLELGDSALYLCASSLDSGVNEQFFGPGTRLTVL.

The V call is TRBV28, the J call TRBJ1-4, with D unresolved. This CDR3 is 15 amino acids long. With 7 bases removed from V and 3 bases from J, the gap between germline ends came to 15 bases. Per germline, CDR1 MDHEN and CDR2 SYDVKM. CDR3 sequence (DNA): TGTGCCAGCAACTCCCTGGGAGGATCTAATGAAAAACTGTTTTTT. Translated, it gives CASNSLGGSNEKLFF.

The chain joins TRBV12-3 or TRBV12-4 to TRBJ2-3; 11 nucleotides agree with TRBD2. The CDR3 extends over 15 amino acids. After removal of 10 bases from V and 4 bases from J, the junction contained 10 bases not matched to a gene. The CDR3 loop is CATRSGRAVPDTQYF. The CDR3 coding sequence is TGTGCCACCCGTAGCGGGAGGGCCGTCCCAGATACGCAGTATTTT.

This clonotype was seen only a few times. This chain joins TRBV18 and TRBJ1-5; D gene uncertain. V gave up 3 bases and J gave up 7 bases, with 10 bases separating them. This CDR3 spans 13 amino acids. The V gene's germline CDR1 is KGHSH and CDR2 LQKENI. This CDR3 reads CASSPRVGQPQHF. For the CDR3, the DNA is TGTGCCAGCTCACCGAGGGTTGGGCAGCCCCAGCATTTT. The whole variable domain, remainder taken from reference TRBV18 and TRBJ1-5, is NAGVMQNPRHLVRRRGQEARLRCSPMKGHSHVYWYRQLPEEGLKFMVYLQKENIIDESGMPKERFSAEFPKEGPSILRIQQVVRGDSAAYFCASSPRVGQPQHFGDGTRLSIL.

The CDR3 bases are TGTGCCAGCGGTCGACTAGCGCAAATCCAAGAGACCCAGTACTTC. It encodes CASGRLAQIQETQYF. This chain links TRBV2 with TRBJ2-5; 8 bases align to TRBD2. The germline V gene encodes CDR1 SNHLY and CDR2 FYNNEI. CDR3 size: 15 residues. V was clipped by 8 bases and J by 1 base; unmatched bases: 9.

This clonotype was seen a few times. The rearrangement joins TRBV12-3 or TRBV12-4 to TRBJ2-7; D is unclear. The CDR3 loop spans 13 amino acids. Trimming pared 5 bases from V and 3 bases from J, leaving 11 bases between. CDR3: CASSPPGRYEQYF. CDR3 DNA sequence: TGTGCCAGCAGTCCCCCGGGTCGCTACGAGCAGTACTTC.

Only a few counts were recorded for this clonotype. The genes are TRBV20-1 and TRBJ2-7, with a weak D call TRBD1 (6 bases). This CDR3 is built from 12 residues. CDR1 and CDR2 from the germline V gene are DFQATT and SNEGSKA (reference sequence). Trimming pared 4 bases from V and 2 bases from J, leaving 9 bases between. The CDR3 DNA sequence: TGCAGTGCTACGTGGGGGCCCTACGAGCAGTACTTC. Protein product: CSATWGPYEQYF.

This clonotype was observed a handful of times. For the CDR3, the DNA is TGTGCCAGCATCTACGGGGACTTTCTTCTGAACACTGAAGCTTTCTTT. This codes for CASIYGDFLLNTEAFF. The chain links TRBV7-2 to TRBJ1-1; TRBD1 is a possible D gene (5 bases). The germline V gene has CDR1 SGHTA and CDR2 FQGNSA. Trimming pared 7 bases from V and 0 bases from J, leaving 18 bases between. This CDR3 has 16 residues. Full variable domain (outside the CDR3, taken from reference TRBV7-2 and TRBJ1-1): GAGVSQSPSNKVTEKGKDVELRCDPISGHTALYWYRQSLGQGLEFLIYFQGNSAPDKSGLPSDRFSAERTGGSVSTLTIQRTQQEDSAVYLCASIYGDFLLNTEAFFGQGTRLTVV.